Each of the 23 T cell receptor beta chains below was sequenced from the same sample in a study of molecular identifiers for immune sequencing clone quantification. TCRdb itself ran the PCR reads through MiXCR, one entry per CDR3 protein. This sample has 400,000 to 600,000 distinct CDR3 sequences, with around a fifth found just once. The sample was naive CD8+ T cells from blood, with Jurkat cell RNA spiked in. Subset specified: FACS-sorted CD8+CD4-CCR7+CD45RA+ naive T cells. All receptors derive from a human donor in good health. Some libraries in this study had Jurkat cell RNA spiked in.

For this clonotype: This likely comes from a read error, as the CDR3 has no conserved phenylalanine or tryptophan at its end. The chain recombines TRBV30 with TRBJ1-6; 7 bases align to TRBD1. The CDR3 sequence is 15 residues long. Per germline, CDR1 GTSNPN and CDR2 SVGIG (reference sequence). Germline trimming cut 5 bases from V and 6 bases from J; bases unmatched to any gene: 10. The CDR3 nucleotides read TGTGCCTGGGTCCGGGACAGCCAAATTAATTCACCCCTCCACTGT. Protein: CAWVRDSQINSPLHC.

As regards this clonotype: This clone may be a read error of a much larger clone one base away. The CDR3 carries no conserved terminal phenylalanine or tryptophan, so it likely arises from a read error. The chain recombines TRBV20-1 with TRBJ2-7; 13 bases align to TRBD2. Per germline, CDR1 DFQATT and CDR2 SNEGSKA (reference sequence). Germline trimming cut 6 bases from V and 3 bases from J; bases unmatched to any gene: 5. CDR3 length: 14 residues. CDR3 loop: CSAKGLAGLYEQYL. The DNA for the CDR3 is TGCAGTGCAAAGGGACTAGCGGGACTCTACGAGCAGTACCTC.

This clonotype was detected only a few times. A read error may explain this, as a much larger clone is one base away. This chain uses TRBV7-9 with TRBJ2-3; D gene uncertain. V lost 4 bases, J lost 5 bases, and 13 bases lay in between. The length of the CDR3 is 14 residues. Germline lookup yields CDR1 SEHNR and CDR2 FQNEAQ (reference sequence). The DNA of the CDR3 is TGTGCCAGCAGCTCCAGACCAGAGATAGATACGCAGTATTTT. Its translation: CASSSRPEIDTQYF.

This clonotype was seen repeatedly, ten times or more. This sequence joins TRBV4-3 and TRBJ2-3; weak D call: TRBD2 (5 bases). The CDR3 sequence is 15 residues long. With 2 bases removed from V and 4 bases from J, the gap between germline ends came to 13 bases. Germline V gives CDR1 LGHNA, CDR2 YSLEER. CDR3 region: CASSQRRSGADTQYF. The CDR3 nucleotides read TGCGCCAGCAGCCAAAGGAGGAGTGGCGCAGATACGCAGTATTTT.

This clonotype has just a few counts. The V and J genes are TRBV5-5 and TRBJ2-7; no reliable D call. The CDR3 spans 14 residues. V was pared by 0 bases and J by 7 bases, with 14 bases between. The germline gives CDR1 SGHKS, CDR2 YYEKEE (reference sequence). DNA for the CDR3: TGTGCCAGCAGCTTGGTTGGCAGGTTAGGAGAGCAGTACTTC. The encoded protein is CASSLVGRLGEQYF.

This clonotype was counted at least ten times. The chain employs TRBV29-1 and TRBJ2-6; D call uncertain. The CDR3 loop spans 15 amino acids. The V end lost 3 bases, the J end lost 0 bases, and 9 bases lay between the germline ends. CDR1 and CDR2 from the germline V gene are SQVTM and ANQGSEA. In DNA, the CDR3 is TGCAGCGTTGAGCTCTTAAGCTCTGGGGCCAACGTCCTGACTTTC. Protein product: CSVELLSSGANVLTF.

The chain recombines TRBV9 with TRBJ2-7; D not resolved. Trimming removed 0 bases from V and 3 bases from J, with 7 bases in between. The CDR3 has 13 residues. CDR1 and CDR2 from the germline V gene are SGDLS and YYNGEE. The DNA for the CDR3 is TGTGCCAGCAGCGTAGCCACTGGCTACGAGCAGTACTTC. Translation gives CASSVATGYEQYF.

CDR3 DNA: TGTGCCAGCAGCCCTCCTGCCCGGGGAGGGTACGAGCAGTACTTC. Translation gives CASSPPARGGYEQYF. The gene calls are TRBV12-3 or TRBV12-4 and TRBJ2-7; 7 bases are a match to TRBD2. The CDR3 runs to 15 residues. V lost 6 bases and J lost 4; bases outside the gene matches: 12.

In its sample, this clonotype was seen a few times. The CDR3 sequence: CASSLDTSERQETQYF. CDR3 bases: TGTGCCAGCAGCTTGGACACTAGCGAGAGGCAAGAGACCCAGTACTTC. The chain links TRBV5-6 to TRBJ2-5, with 7 nucleotides matching TRBD2. The CDR3 extends over 16 amino acids. CDR1 SGHDT and CDR2 YYEEEE come from the germline V gene. V gave up 0 bases and J gave up 2 bases; unmatched junction bases: 7.

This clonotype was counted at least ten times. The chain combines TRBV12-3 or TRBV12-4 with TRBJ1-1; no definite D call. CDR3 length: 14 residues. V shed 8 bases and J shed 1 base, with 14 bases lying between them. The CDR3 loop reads CASELGGWNTEAFF. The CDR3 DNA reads TGTGCCAGCGAGCTTGGTGGTTGGAACACTGAAGCTTTCTTT.

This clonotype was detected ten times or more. CDR3 DNA sequence: TGTGCCAGCAGCGAAAGACTAGCGGTGGTGGATACGCAGTATTTT. As protein: CASSERLAVVDTQYF. The V gene is TRBV11-1, the J gene TRBJ2-3; 9 nucleotides agree with TRBD2. The ends lost 5 bases at V and 6 bases at J; junction bases unmatched: 9. CDR3 length equals 15 residues. The V gene's germline CDR1 is SGHAT and CDR2 FQDESV (reference sequence).

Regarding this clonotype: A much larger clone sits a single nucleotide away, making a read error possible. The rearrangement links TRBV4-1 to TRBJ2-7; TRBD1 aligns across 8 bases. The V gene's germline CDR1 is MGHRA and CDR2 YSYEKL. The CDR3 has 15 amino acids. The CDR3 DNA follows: TGCGCCAGCAGCCAAACCGGGACAGGTGACTACAAGCAGTACTTC. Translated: CASSQTGTGDYKQYF.

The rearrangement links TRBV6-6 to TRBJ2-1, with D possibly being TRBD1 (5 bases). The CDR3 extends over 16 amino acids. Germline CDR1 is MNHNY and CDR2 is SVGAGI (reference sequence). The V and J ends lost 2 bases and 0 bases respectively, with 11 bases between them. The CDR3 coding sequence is TGTGCCAGCAGTTACACAAGACAGAACTCCTACAATGAGCAGTTCTTC. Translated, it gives CASSYTRQNSYNEQFF.

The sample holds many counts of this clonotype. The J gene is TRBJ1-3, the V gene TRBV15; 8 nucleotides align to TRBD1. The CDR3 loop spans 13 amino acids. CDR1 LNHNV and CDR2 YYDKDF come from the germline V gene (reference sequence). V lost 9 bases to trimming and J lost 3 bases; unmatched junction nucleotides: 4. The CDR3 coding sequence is TGTGCCACGGATACAGGGGGTGGAAACACCATATATTTT. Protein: CATDTGGGNTIYF.

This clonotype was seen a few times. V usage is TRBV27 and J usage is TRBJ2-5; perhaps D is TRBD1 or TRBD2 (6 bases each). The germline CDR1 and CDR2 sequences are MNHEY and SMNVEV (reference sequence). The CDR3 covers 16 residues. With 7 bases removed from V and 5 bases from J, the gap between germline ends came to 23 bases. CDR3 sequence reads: CASTPTPGAGWETQYF. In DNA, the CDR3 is TGTGCCAGCACCCCAACCCCGGGGGCAGGATGGGAGACCCAGTACTTC.

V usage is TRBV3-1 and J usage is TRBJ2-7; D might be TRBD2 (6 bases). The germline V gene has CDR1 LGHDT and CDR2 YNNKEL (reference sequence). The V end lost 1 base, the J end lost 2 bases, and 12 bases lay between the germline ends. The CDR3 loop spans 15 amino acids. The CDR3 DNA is TGTGCCAGCAGCCAAGGGAGGGCAAATGCCTACGAGCAGTACTTC. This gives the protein CASSQGRANAYEQYF.

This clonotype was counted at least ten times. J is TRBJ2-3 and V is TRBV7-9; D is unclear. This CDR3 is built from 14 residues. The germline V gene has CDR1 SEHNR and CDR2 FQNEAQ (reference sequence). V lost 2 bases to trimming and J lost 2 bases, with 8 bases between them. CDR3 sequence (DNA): TGTGCCAGCAGCTTAAACTCCGACACAGATACGCAGTATTTT. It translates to CASSLNSDTDTQYF.

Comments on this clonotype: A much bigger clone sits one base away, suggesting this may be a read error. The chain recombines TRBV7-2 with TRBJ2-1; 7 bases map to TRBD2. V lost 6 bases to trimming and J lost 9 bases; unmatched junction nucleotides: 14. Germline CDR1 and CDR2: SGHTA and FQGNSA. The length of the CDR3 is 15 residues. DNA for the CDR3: TGTGCCAGCAGGTGGGGGACTGGCGGGGGAGCTGAGCAGTTCTTC. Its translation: CASRWGTGGGAEQFF.

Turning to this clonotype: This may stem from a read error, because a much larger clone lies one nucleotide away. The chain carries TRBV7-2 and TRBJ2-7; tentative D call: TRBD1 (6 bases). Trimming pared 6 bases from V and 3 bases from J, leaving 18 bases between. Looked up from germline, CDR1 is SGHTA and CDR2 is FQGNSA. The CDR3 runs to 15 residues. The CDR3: CASRPIGTPNYEQYF. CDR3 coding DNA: TGTGCCAGCAGACCGATCGGGACACCTAACTACGAGCAGTACTTC.

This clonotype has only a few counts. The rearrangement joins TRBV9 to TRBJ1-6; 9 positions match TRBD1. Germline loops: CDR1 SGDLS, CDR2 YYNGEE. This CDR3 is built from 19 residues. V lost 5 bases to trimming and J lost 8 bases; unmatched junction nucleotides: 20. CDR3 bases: TGTGCCAGCAGGGAAACGGGACAGGGCCCTTTCACTTACGATTCACCCCTCCACTTT. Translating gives CASRETGQGPFTYDSPLHF.

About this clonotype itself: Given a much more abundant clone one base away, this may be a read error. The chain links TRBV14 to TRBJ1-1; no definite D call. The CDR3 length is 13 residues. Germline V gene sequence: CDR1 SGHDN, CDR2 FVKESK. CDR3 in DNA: TGTGCCAGCAGCCACCCAATGAACACTGAAGCTCTCTTT. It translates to CASSHPMNTEALF.

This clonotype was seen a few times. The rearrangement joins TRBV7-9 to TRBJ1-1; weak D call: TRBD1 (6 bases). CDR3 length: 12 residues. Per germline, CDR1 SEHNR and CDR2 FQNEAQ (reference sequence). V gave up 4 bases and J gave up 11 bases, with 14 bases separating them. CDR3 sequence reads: CASSSFTGTAFF. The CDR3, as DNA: TGTGCCAGCAGCTCTTTCACAGGGACGGCTTTCTTT.

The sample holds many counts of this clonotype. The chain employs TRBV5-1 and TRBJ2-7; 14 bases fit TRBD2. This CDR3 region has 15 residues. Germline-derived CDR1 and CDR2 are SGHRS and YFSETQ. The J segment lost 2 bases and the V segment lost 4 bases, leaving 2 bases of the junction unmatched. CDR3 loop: CASSEGLAGAYEQYF. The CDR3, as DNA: TGCGCCAGCAGCGAGGGACTAGCGGGGGCCTACGAGCAGTACTTC.